Listed below are T cell receptor beta chains from one sample, sequenced in a study of blood T cell repertoires in COVID-19. The table came from immunoSEQ multiplex PCR; TCRdb's copy has only in-frame clones and leaves some out. This table has some 190,000 clones, 70% to 90% appearing once. The sample consisted of PBMCs or T cells enriched from blood (not recorded which). The source of these receptors is a woman between 35 and 50 years old in a cohort exposed to, infected with or recovered from COVID-19 (not recorded which). Both conserved end residues are part of each CDR3. A D gene is named only where the DNA matches it firmly. Clone size is given for some rows only: seen once, a few or many times, or a class if the clone is expanded.

TRBV5-1	-	TRBD1	TRBJ1-1	CASSPRHGQDRNTEAFF	TGCGCCAGCAGCCCGAGGCACGGACAGGACAGAAACACTGAAGCTTTCTTT
TRBV4-2	-	TRBD1	TRBJ1-3	CASSQGQGEANTIYF	TGTGCCAGCAGCCAGGGACAGGGGGAAGCTAACACCATATATTTT
TRBV9	-	-	TRBJ2-5	CASSVAGRETQYF	TGTGCCAGCAGCGTAGCGGGTCGGGAGACCCAGTACTTC
TRBV19	-	TRBD1	TRBJ2-7	CASSSPGGTGDEQYF	TGTGCCAGTAGTAGCCCTGGGGGGACAGGGGACGAGCAGTACTTC
TRBV7-8	-	-	TRBJ1-2	CASSFIRDYGYTF	TGTGCCAGCAGCTTTATTCGGGACTATGGCTACACCTTC
TRBV7-2	-	-	TRBJ2-1	CASSITSSANEQFF	TGTGCCAGCAGCATCACCTCTAGCGCCAATGAGCAGTTCTTC
TRBV28	-	-	TRBJ1-6	CASSLQGYNSPLHF	TGTGCCAGCAGTTTACAGGGGTATAATTCACCCCTCCACTTT
TRBV28	-	-	TRBJ1-1	CASTPRGARTEAFF	TGTGCCAGCACTCCCCGGGGGGCAAGGACTGAAGCTTTCTTT
TRBV30	-	TRBD2	TRBJ2-2	CARSGEGTSGNTGELFF	TGTGCCCGATCGGGAGAAGGGACTAGCGGGAACACCGGGGAGCTGTTTTTT
TRBV9	-	-	TRBJ1-2	CASSVGEDYGYTF	TGTGCCAGCAGCGTAGGGGAGGACTATGGCTACACCTTC
TRBV25-1	-	-	TRBJ1-2	CASTIGGRALRGNYGYTF	TGTGCCAGCACGATAGGCGGGAGGGCCCTAAGGGGTAACTATGGCTACACCTTC
TRBV7-9	-	-	TRBJ1-6	CASSLVGRGSPLHF	TGTGCCAGCAGCTTAGTGGGGAGAGGCTCACCCCTCCACTTT
TRBV19	-	TRBD2	TRBJ2-1	CASSNIAGGLNEQFF	TGTGCCAGTAGTAACATAGCGGGGGGGCTGAATGAGCAGTTCTTC
TRBV3-1/TRBV3-2	-	-	TRBJ1-6	CASSQETGVPLHF	TGTGCCAGCAGCCAAGAAACGGGGGTACCCCTCCACTTT
TRBV7-9	-	TRBD2	TRBJ2-7	CASSPGLAWNEQYF	TGTGCCAGCAGCCCGGGACTAGCGTGGAACGAGCAGTACTTC
TRBV7-2	-	-	TRBJ2-2	CASSLAPTANTGELFF	TGTGCCAGCAGCTTAGCCCCGACAGCGAACACCGGGGAGCTGTTTTTT
TRBV24-1	once	-	TRBJ2-5	CATSDPSRETQYF	TGTGCCACCAGTGATCCTAGTCGCGAGACCCAGTACTTC
TRBV2	-	-	TRBJ2-3	CASNWRRSTDTQYF	TGTGCCAGCAACTGGAGGAGGAGCACAGATACGCAGTATTTT
TRBV7-9	-	TRBD1	TRBJ1-1	CASSPSTGMTEAFF	TGTGCCAGCAGCCCATCGACAGGGATGACTGAAGCTTTCTTT
TRBV19	-	-	TRBJ1-5	CASGPGHQNQPQHF	TGTGCCAGTGGACCGGGACACCAAAATCAGCCCCAGCATTTT
TRBV24-1	-	-	TRBJ1-1	CATSSTGLGTEAFF	TGTGCCACCAGTTCGACAGGTCTCGGCACTGAAGCTTTCTTT
TRBV6-5	-	TRBD1	TRBJ1-1	CASSQTGVTEAFF	TGTGCCAGCAGCCAGACAGGGGTTACTGAAGCTTTCTTT
TRBV7-2	-	-	TRBJ1-1	CASSPLTEAFF	TGTGCCAGCAGCCCCCTTACTGAAGCTTTCTTT
TRBV18	-	-	TRBJ2-2	CASSLNSVANTGELFF	TGTGCCAGCTCACTGAACAGTGTTGCGAACACCGGGGAGCTGTTTTTT
TRBV6-6	-	TRBD1	TRBJ2-3	CASRKDRGRGTDTQYF	TGTGCCAGCAGAAAGGACAGGGGGCGCGGAACAGATACGCAGTATTTT
TRBV5-8	-	-	TRBJ2-5	CASSSWPGDGEETQYF	TGTGCCAGCAGCTCCTGGCCGGGGGACGGGGAAGAGACCCAGTACTTC
TRBV5-5	-	-	TRBJ1-5	CASSWGQGYNQPQHF	TGTGCCAGCAGCTGGGGCCAGGGGTACAATCAGCCCCAGCATTTT
TRBV10-3	-	TRBD2	TRBJ2-1	CAISLTSGVHNEQFF	TGTGCCATCAGTCTGACTAGCGGCGTGCACAATGAGCAGTTCTTC
TRBV6-2/TRBV6-3	-	TRBD2	TRBJ2-1	CASSLEASGGNEQFF	TGTGCCAGCAGCCTGGAGGCTAGCGGGGGAAATGAGCAGTTCTTC
TRBV11-3	-	-	TRBJ2-1	CASSSRDWGYNEQFF	TGTGCCAGCAGCTCCCGGGACTGGGGTTACAATGAGCAGTTCTTC
TRBV9	once	-	TRBJ2-5	CASSVANWAGETQYF	TGTGCCAGCAGCGTAGCGAATTGGGCGGGAGAGACCCAGTACTTC
TRBV4-2	-	-	TRBJ1-5	CASSPPLDRGQPQHF	TGTGCCAGCAGCCCCCCCTTAGACAGAGGTCAGCCCCAGCATTTT
TRBV28	-	-	TRBJ1-6	CASSYPSSPLHF	TGTGCCAGCAGTTACCCTAGTTCACCCCTCCACTTT
TRBV9	-	TRBD1	TRBJ2-5	CASSVNRDREQETQYF	TGTGCCAGCAGCGTAAATCGGGACAGGGAACAAGAGACCCAGTACTTC
TRBV7-9	once	TRBD2	TRBJ2-1	CASTIHGVASGGFFSYNEQFF	TGTGCCAGCACCATCCACGGGGTGGCTAGCGGGGGGTTTTTCTCCTACAATGAGCAGTTCTTC
TRBV6-8	-	-	TRBJ1-1	CASTPGSGVDTEAFF	TGTGCCAGCACCCCCGGGTCGGGGGTAGACACTGAAGCTTTCTTT
TRBV5-1	-	TRBD1	TRBJ1-4	CASSFGTVNEKLFF	TGCGCCAGCAGCTTCGGGACAGTTAATGAAAAACTGTTTTTT
TRBV6-2/TRBV6-3	-	-	TRBJ1-5	CASSWAGDQPQHF	TGTGCCAGCAGTTGGGCAGGGGATCAGCCCCAGCATTTT